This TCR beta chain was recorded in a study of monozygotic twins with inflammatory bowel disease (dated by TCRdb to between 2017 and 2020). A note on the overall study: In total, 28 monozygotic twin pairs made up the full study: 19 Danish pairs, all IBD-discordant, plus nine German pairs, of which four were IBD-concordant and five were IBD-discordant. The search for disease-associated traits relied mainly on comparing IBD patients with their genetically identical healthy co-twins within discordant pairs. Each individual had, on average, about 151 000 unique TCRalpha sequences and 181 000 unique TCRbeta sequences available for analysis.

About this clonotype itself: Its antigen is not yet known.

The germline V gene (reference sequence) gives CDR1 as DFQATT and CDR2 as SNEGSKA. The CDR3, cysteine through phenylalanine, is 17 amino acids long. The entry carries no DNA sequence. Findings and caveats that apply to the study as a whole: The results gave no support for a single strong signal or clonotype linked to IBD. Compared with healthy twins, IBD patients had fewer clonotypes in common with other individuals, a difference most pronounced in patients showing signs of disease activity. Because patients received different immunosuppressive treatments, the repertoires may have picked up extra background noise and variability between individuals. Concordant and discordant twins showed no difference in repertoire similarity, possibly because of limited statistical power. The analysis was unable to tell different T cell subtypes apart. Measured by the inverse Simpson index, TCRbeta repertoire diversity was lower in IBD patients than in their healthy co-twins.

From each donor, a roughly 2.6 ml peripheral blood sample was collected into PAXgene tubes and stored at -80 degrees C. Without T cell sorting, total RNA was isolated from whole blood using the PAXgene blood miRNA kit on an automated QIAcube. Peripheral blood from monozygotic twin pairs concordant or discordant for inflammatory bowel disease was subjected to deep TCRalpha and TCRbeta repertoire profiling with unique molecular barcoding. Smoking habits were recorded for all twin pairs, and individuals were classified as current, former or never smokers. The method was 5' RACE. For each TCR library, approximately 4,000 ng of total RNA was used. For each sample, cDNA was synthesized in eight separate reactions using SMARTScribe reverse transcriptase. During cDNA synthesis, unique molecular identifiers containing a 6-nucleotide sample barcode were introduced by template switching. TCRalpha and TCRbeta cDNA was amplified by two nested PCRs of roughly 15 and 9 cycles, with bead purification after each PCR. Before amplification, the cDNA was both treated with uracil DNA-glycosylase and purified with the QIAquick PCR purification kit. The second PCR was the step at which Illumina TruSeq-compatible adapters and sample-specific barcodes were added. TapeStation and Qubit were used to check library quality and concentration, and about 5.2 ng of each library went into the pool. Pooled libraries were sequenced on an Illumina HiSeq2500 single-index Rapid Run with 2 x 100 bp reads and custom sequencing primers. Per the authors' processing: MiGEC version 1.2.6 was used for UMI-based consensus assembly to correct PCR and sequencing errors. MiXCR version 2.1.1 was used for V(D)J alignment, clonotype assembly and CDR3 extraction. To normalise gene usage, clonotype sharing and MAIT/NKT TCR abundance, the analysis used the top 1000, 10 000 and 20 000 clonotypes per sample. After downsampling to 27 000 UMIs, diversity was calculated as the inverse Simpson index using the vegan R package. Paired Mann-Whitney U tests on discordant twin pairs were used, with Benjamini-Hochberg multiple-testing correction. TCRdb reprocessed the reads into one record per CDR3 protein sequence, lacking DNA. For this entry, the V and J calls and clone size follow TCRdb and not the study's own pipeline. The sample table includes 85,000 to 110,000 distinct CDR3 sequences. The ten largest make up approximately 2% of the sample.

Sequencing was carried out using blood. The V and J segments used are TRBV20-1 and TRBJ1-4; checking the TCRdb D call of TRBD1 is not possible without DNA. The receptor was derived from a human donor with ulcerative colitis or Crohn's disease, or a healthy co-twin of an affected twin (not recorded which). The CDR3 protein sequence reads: CSARIRDIICSSEKLFF.